The source of this T cell receptor beta chain is a study of metastatic and nonmetastatic thyroid tumors. This clone was counted only a few times. The target antigen is unknown. TCRdb reprocessed the PCR reads via MiXCR. The data show around 4,000 clones, with under 45% seen just once and around 48% held by the top ten. Thyroid surgery took place with no prior treatment in any patient. Study-level points and caveats: Versus benign nodules, malignant thyroid tumors reportedly had significantly higher TCR beta diversity, in blood and tumor.

With 2 bases removed from V and 1 base from J, the gap between germline ends came to 11 bases. The CDR3 sequence is 16 residues long. The germline gives CDR1 MNHEY, CDR2 SVGEGT. The specimen was adjacent normal tissue. The chain recombines TRBV6-2 or TRBV6-3 with TRBJ2-2, with D tentatively TRBD2 (5 bases). The TCR sequence derives from a male donor with papillary thyroid cancer or a benign thyroid nodule (not recorded which). Some clones in this sample may be carry-over from other donors' samples. The CDR3 bases are TGTGCCAGCAGTTACGTCCAGCGGAGGAACACCGGGGAGCTGTTTTTT. Protein: CASSYVQRRNTGELFF.